This T cell receptor beta chain was sequenced for a study of blood T cells in healthy people across ages (dated by TCRdb to the mid-2010s). In terms of the full investigation: Template switching captured roughly one uniquely barcoded TCR beta cDNA molecule per two T cells in model experiments. Four age groups were formed from the donors: young (average 16 years), middle-aged (approximately 41), aged (under 70) and long-lived (about 80). To track age-related changes in TCR beta repertoire diversity, the study relied on deep sequencing normalized with unique cDNA molecular identifiers. For two donors (one aged 18 to 30 and one aged 80 or older), the study analyzed two additional independent replicas of 1 million unique cDNA reads from the same blood draw. To avoid experimental bias, donors of different ages were randomly spread across the sequencing lanes.

Library construction relied on 5' RACE. A second PCR of about 6 to 12 cycles was run with a J-beta primer mix and a sample-barcoded 5' primer. A unique molecular identifier was introduced onto each TCR beta cDNA molecule by a template-switch 5' adaptor carrying 12 random nucleotides. At least 2.5 million CDR3-containing paired-end reads were obtained from each sample. The Mint cDNA synthesis kit, primed by a TRBC-specific oligonucleotide, was used to synthesize first-strand cDNA from all RNA. After uracil-DNA glycosylase treatment, a first 18-cycle PCR used universal primers M1SS and BC2_uni_R on all cDNA. In the paper's pipeline: Normalization of each sample was performed by random selection of 1 million high-quality reads, each carrying a distinct molecular identifier. Instead of being binned into consensus sequences, reads that shared molecular identifiers were thrown out. MiTCR, run with a Q25 quality threshold and the strictest error-elimination algorithm, handled CDR3 identification, clonotype clustering and error correction. A nonparametric unseen species model with Euler transformation was used to estimate a lower bound on total TCR beta diversity. Starting from the raw public reads, TCRdb applied fastp trimming at Q25, assembled clones with MiXCR and retained in-frame beta chains. Rows are combined by CDR3 protein, so each entry shows the most common genes and DNA. The V and J calls follow TCRdb's processing rather than the paper's. The sample records fewer than 2,000,000 distinct CDR3 sequences, roughly two fifths of which are singletons. 20% to 25% of the sample goes to the ten largest clones.

This clonotype was counted many times. No cognate antigen has been identified for it. The input lacks base qualities; no much larger clone sits a single base away. Overall results and qualifications from the work: Compared with the aged group, the long-lived group had more naive CD4+ T cells, fewer expanded clones and increased TCR diversity, suggesting age selection. Total diversity estimates from one million sequenced T cells were considered lower bounds and underestimates. Conclusive comparison of naive and antigen-experienced compartments was prevented by the profiling of bulk unsorted PBMCs. Observed TCR beta diversity per million T cells fell roughly linearly with age, and a significant reduction was already apparent by age approximately 41. Because the CMV infection status of the donors was unknown, age-related changes in expanded clonotypes may potentially have been confounded. There was a strong correlation between observed TCR beta diversity and the percentage of naive T cells measured by flow cytometry.

The germline V gene provides CDR1 MNHEY and CDR2 SVGEGT. CDR3 length: 12 amino acids, cysteine to phenylalanine. Only the CDR3 portion is preserved as DNA: 36 bases, with reading frame beginning at the first base. V was cut back by 6 bases and J by 0 bases, leaving a gap of 6 bases between them. The donors were a few dozen Caucasian individuals from Russia, aged about 6 to 95 years, who were systemically healthy. Roughly 10 milliliters of peripheral blood were drawn from each donor into EDTA-treated Vacutainer tubes. PBMCs were isolated by Ficoll-Paque density-gradient centrifugation, with at least 7 million obtained per sample. Trizol reagent was used to extract total RNA from PBMCs, with at least 5 micrograms per sample. Naive CD45RAhigh/CD27high T cell percentages were measured by flow cytometry on a PBMC aliquot from every donor.

Sequenced: blood. The rearrangement combines TRBV6-2 or TRBV6-3 with TRBJ2-7; 6 matching bases give a weak D call of TRBD1. This TCR was sampled from a human donor in good health. The CDR3 loop reads CASRGASYEQYF. Here is the DNA: TGTGCCAGCAGGGGGGCCTCCTACGAGCAGTACTTC.